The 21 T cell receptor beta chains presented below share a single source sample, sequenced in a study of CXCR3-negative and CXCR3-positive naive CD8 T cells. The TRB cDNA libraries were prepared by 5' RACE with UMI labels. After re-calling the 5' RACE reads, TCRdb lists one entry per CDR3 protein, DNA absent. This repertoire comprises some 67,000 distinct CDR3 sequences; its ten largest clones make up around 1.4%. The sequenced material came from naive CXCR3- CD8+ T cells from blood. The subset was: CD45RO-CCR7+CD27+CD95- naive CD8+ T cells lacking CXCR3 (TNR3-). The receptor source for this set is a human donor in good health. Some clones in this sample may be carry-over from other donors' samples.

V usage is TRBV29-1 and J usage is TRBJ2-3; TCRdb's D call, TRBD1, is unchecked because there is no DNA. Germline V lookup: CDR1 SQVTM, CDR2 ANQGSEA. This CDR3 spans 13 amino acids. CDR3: CSASGGRADTQYF.

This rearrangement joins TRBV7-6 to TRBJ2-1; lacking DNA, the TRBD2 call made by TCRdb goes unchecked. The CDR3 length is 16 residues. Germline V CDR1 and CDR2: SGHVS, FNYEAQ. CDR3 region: CASSKRQQSSYNEQFF.

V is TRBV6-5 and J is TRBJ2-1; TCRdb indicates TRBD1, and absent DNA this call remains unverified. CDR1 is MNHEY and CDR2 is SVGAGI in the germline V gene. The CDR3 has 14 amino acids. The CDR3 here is CASSPRDRDLEQFF.

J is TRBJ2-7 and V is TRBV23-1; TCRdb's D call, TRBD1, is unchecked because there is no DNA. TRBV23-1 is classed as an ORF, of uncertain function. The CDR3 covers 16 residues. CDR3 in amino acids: CASSLWDRVTPYEQYF.

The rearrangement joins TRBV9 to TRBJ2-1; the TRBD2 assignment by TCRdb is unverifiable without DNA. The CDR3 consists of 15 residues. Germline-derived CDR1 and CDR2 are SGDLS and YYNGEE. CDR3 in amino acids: CASSVGAGTPSEQFF.

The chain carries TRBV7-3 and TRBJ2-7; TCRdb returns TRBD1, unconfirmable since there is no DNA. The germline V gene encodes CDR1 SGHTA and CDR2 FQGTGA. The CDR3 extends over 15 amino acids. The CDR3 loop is CASSLFQGAFYEQYF.

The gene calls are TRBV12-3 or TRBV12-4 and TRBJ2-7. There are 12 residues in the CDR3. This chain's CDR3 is CASSFRGYEQYF.

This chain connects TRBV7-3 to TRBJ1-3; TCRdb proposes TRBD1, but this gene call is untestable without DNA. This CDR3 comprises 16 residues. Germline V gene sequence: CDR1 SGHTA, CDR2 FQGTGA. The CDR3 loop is CASSLKGGSDGNTIYF.

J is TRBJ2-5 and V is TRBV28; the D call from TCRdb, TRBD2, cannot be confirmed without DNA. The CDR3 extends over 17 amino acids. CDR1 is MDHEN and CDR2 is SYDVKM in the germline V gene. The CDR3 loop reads CASTSDRAGRRAETQYF.

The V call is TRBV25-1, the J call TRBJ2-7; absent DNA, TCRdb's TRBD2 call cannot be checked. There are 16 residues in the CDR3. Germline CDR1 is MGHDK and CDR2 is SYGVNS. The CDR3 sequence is CASSDWLGAGTHEQYF.

The CDR3 spells CSVEKFPGQGVNEQFF. The rearrangement joins TRBV29-1 to TRBJ2-1; the D gene TCRdb calls, TRBD1, cannot be checked with no DNA. CDR1 SQVTM and CDR2 ANQGSEA come from the germline V gene. This CDR3 has 16 amino acids.

CDR3 amino acids: CSVETSGWRYGYTF. The rearrangement uses TRBV29-1 and TRBJ1-2; TCRdb calls TRBD1, which cannot be checked without DNA. The CDR3 is 14 residues long. Per germline, CDR1 SQVTM and CDR2 ANQGSEA. Full variable domain (remainder filled in from reference TRBV29-1 and TRBJ1-2): SAVISQKPSRDICQRGTSLTIQCQVDSQVTMMFWYRQQPGQSLTLIATANQGSEATYESGFVIDKFPISRPNLTFSTLTVSNMSPEDSSIYLCSVETSGWRYGYTFGSGTRLTVV.

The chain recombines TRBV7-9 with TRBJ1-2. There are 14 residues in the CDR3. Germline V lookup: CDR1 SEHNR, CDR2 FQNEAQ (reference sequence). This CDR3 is CASSSLWEGPGYTF.

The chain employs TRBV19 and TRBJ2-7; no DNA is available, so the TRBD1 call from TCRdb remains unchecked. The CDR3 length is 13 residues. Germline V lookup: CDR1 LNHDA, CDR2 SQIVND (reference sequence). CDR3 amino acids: CASSRQGYYEQYF.

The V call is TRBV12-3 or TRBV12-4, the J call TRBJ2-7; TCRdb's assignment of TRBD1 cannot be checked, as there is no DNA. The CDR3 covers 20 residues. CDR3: CASSFPHQTGRSIYSYEQYF.

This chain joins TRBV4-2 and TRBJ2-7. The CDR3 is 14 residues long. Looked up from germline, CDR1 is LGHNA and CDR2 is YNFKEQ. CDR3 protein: CASSQDPDLYEQYF.

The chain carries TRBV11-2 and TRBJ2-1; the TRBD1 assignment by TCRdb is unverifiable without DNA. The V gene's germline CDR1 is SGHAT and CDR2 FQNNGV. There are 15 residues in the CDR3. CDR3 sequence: CASSRGDLSYNEQFF.

The CDR3 loop reads CASSPGLAGTYEQYF. The J gene is TRBJ2-7, the V gene TRBV7-3; lacking DNA, the TRBD2 call made by TCRdb goes unchecked. CDR1 is SGHTA and CDR2 is FQGTGA in the germline V gene. The CDR3 runs to 15 residues.

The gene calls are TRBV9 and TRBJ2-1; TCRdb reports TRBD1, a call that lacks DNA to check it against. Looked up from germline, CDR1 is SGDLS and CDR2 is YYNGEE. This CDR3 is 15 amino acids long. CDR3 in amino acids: CASSPPDRDILEQFF.

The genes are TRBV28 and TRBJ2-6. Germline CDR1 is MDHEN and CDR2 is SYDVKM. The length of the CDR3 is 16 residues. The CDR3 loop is CASSLPDSSGANVLTF.

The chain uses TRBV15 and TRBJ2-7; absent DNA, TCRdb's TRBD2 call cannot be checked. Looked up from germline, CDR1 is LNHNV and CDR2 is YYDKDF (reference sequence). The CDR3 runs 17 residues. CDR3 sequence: CATSTGTSGGERYEQYF.